Here is one TCR beta chain with its context. The CDR3 consists of 17 residues. The germline V gene encodes CDR1 KGHSH and CDR2 LQKENI. The V segment lost 2 bases and the J segment 2 bases; nucleotides outside the gene matches: 11. The data are from a study of glioma-infiltrating T cells after dendritic cell vaccination. As for the study in general: The vaccine used monocyte-derived dendritic cells pulsed overnight with autologous tumor lysate.

No glioblastoma patient carried an isocitrate dehydrogenase mutation. TCRdb keeps only in-frame clones here, not all; method: immunoSEQ multiplex PCR. Of around 32,000 clones listed, more than 90% are singletons. V usage is TRBV18 and J usage is TRBJ1-2; 7 nucleotides line up with TRBD1. The clonotype originates from a human donor with glioblastoma. Sample: blood, taken before dendritic cell vaccination. In nucleotides, the CDR3 is TGTGCCAGCTCACCAACGTTGTCGGGACAGACAAACTATGGCTACACCTTC. Translation: CASSPTLSGQTNYGYTF.